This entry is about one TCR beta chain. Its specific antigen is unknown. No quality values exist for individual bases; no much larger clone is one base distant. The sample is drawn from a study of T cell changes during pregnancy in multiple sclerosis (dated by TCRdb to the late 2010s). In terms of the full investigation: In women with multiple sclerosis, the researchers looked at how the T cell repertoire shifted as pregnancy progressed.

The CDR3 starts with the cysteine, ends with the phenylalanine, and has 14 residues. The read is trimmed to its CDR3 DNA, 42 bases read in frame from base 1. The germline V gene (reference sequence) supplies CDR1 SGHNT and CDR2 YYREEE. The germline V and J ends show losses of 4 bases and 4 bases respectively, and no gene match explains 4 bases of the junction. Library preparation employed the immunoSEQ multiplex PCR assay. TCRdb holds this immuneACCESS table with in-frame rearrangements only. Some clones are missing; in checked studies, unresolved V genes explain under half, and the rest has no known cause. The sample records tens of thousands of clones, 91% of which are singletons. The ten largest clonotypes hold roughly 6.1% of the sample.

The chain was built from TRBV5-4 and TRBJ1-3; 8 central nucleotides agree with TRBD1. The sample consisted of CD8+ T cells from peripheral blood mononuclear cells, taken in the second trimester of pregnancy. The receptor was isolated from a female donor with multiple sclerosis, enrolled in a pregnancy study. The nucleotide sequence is TGTGCCAGCAGCCCTCAGGGGGCGGGAAACACCATATATTTT. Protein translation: CASSPQGAGNTIYF.